These T cell receptor beta chains were read from a single sample in a study of metastatic and nonmetastatic thyroid tumors. TCRdb re-analyzed the PCR reads using MiXCR. The repertoire consists of some 38,000 clones, with roughly 45% occurring once and the leading ten covering approximately 25%. Sequencing was done on a sample of tumor tissue. The receptors shown here come from a male donor with papillary thyroid cancer or a benign thyroid nodule (not recorded which). Some clones in this sample may be carry-over from other donors' samples. The CDR3 runs from the conserved cysteine through the conserved F or W.

>TRBV2
CASSGASYGYTF
>TRBV20-1
CSASRRDYPSYEQYF
>TRBV6-1
CASRGGPPYEQYF
>TRBV9
CASSVGSDSYEQYF
>TRBV20-1
CSASYTGGYQETQYF
>TRBV28
CASNYGNQPQHF
>TRBV6-1
CASSQTGTYNEQFF
>TRBV4-1
CASSQGRVLMNTEAFF
>TRBV2
CAGRTGTSDHEQYF
>TRBV20-1
CSPGQSNQPQHF
>TRBV7-6
CASSPTGDRSTYEQYF
>TRBV19
CASSIPLTGRYTGELFF
>TRBV6-2/TRBV6-3
CASSYQAADGYTF
>TRBV6-1
CASSGTYQETQYF
>TRBV9
CASSVTSGGDTQYF
>TRBV3-1
CASICGGYEQYF
>TRBV3-1
CASSQGQGPESPLHF
>TRBV3-1
CASSKGQGTYNEQFF
>TRBV7-3
CASSQEGTSGAYEQYF
>TRBV4-1
CASSRSLGGQPQHF
>TRBV6-1
CACSGIDSPLHF
>TRBV10-1
CASSENVGPYNEQFF
>TRBV3-1
CASSQYGGAEAFF
>TRBV5-6
CASSLKIYGYTF
>TRBV11-3
CASSLGRVGQETQYF
>TRBV11-3
CASSLGLSGELFF